This T cell receptor beta chain was recorded in a study of blood T cells in healthy people across ages. A second PCR, run for roughly 7 to 12 cycles, used a sample-barcoded 5' primer plus a J-beta primer mix. TCRdb redid the calling of the 5' RACE reads with MiXCR, one entry per CDR3 protein. This table holds 700,000 to 950,000 distinct CDR3 sequences, 55% to 70% found once. The germline V gene encodes CDR1 DFQATT and CDR2 SNEGSKA (reference sequence). This CDR3 is built from 11 residues. The receptor was isolated from a man aged 30 to 45 in good health. This rearrangement joins TRBV20-1 to TRBJ2-7; D gene ambiguous. TRBJ2-4 matches the DNA end more closely, so the J call is doubtful. Sequenced input: blood. The CDR3 bases are TGCAGTGCTAGTGGAAATGGCATTCAGTACTTC. Translating it yields CSASGNGIQYF.